The 10 T cell receptor beta chains below come from one sample, sequenced in a study of blood T cells in healthy people across ages. Next came a second PCR, run for about 6 to 12 cycles, which used a sample-barcoded 5' primer along with a J-beta primer mix. TCRdb processed the 5' RACE reads anew with MiXCR; each CDR3 protein has one entry. The table shows about a million distinct CDR3 sequences, with more than 30% occurring only once. The sequenced material came from blood. Receptors were obtained from a man younger than 35 in good health.

On this clonotype: The junction shows a germline mismatch at one end, possibly a read error. The chain recombines TRBV6-6 with TRBJ1-5; D is unclear. Germline V lookup: CDR1 MNHNY, CDR2 SVGAGI (reference sequence). The CDR3 extends over 14 amino acids. In DNA, the CDR3 is TGTGCCGGCAGCCTCGGACGGAGGTATCAGCCCCAGCATTTT. This codes for CAGSLGRRYQPQHF.

CDR3 amino acids: CASSLVRAGSPLHF. In DNA, the CDR3 is TGCGCCAGCAGCTTGGTCAGGGCTGGTTCACCCCTCCACTTT. This rearrangement joins TRBV5-1 to TRBJ1-6; D possibly corresponds to TRBD1 (5 bases). CDR3 size: 14 residues. Per germline, CDR1 SGHRS and CDR2 YFSETQ. The V gene lost 0 bases and the J gene lost 9 bases, with 10 bases spanning the gap.

This clonotype appeared a single time. The chain is built from TRBV19 and TRBJ1-1; TRBD1 aligns across 9 bases. V lost 4 bases, J lost 6 bases, and 9 bases stayed unmatched. Germline V gives CDR1 LNHDA, CDR2 SQIVND (reference sequence). The CDR3 has 15 amino acids. Written as DNA, the CDR3 is TGTGCCAGTAGTACCCCGACAGGGGGAGTCTCTGAAGCTTTCTTT. As protein: CASSTPTGGVSEAFF.

This clonotype has only a few counts. The chain employs TRBV5-1 and TRBJ2-5; the D call may be TRBD1 or TRBD2 (5 bases each). Germline loops: CDR1 SGHRS, CDR2 YFSETQ. This CDR3 comprises 15 residues. Between the trimmed V and J ends, which lost 4 bases and 8 bases, there was a span of 21 bases. CDR3 loop: CASSPDPGPRLTQYF. Written as DNA, the CDR3 is TGCGCCAGCAGCCCCGATCCGGGGCCTCGACTTACCCAGTACTTC.

In this sample, this clonotype turned up a few times. No DNA is shown, since the ends of the CDR3 on it are uncertain; the CDR3 is the one TCRdb lists. The gene calls are TRBV11-3 and TRBJ2-3; the DNA was not used to check the table's D call, TRBD1. 14 amino acids form the CDR3, both terminal residues included. The germline gives CDR1 SGHNT, CDR2 YENEEA. The CDR3: CASSFGQGADTQYF.

As to this clonotype: A read error may account for a junction end that differs from germline. CDR3 DNA: TGTGCCATCAGGAGAAGCACTAAAGCTTTCTTT. Its protein is CAIRRSTKAFF. The chain uses TRBV10-3 and TRBJ1-1; no firm D call. This CDR3 region has 11 residues. Looked up from germline, CDR1 is ENHRY and CDR2 is SYGVKD.

The genes are TRBV14 and TRBJ1-3; 8 positions match TRBD1. CDR1 is SGHDN and CDR2 is FVKESK in the germline V gene. The CDR3 totals 15 residues. The trim removed 4 bases at V and 3 bases at J, leaving 5 bases unmatched. CDR3 region: CASSPGGTGGNTIYF. The CDR3 DNA follows: TGTGCCAGCAGCCCTGGTGGGACAGGTGGAAACACCATATATTTT.

A word on this clonotype: A junction end diverges from the germline sequence, so it may reflect a read error. The V gene is TRBV7-2, the J gene TRBJ1-6; D might be TRBD1 (6 bases). The V gene's germline CDR1 is SGHTA and CDR2 FQGNSA. The CDR3 covers 14 residues. The CDR3 protein is CAGSFRQGRSPPHF. In DNA, the CDR3 is TGTGCCGGCAGCTTTCGGCAGGGGAGGTCACCCCCCCACTTT.

This clonotype was recorded a few times. The V gene is TRBV12-3 or TRBV12-4, the J gene TRBJ2-2, with TRBD2 as a possible D gene (7 bases). Trimming took off 5 bases at V and 7 bases at J, with 20 bases between the two ends. This CDR3 contains 16 residues. CDR3 bases: TGTGCCAGCAGTCCAAAGGGGGGGGTAGAAAACGGGGAGCTGTTTTTT. Encoded protein: CASSPKGGVENGELFF.

This clonotype was detected only a few times. The V and J genes are TRBV29-1 and TRBJ1-2, with 8 positions matching TRBD1. Germline CDR1 reads SQVTM; CDR2 reads ANQGSEA. The CDR3 has 14 residues. Trimming took 6 bases from V and 4 from J; bases not matched to a gene: 10. CDR3 DNA sequence: TGCAGCGTCTCTTCGGACAGGGTCGGCTATGGCTACACCTTC. Translated: CSVSSDRVGYGYTF. Using reference TRBV29-1 and TRBJ1-2 for the parts outside the CDR3, the full variable domain is SAVISQKPSRDICQRGTSLTIQCQVDSQVTMMFWYRQQPGQSLTLIATANQGSEATYESGFVIDKFPISRPNLTFSTLTVSNMSPEDSSIYLCSVSSDRVGYGYTFGSGTRLTVV.